Below are 21 T cell receptor beta chains sequenced from a single sample in a study of vaccination effects on CD4 cells after COVID-19. Upon completion of about 10 days in culture, CD4+ T cells were isolated. The participants, recipients of two vaccine doses, got either BNT162b2 or mRNA-1273. Profiling relied on immunoSEQ multiplex PCR, and the TCRdb table lists in-frame clones only, not all of them. Of tens of thousands of clones listed, 74% are singletons. No antigens are known for them. This specimen was CD4+ T cells from PBMCs cultured without peptide, taken after COVID-19 vaccination. The receptors were gathered from a human donor who received a COVID-19 vaccine.

This chain connects TRBV6-5 to TRBJ2-3, with no clear D. CDR3 size: 15 residues. Looked up from germline, CDR1 is MNHEY and CDR2 is SVGAGI. V dropped 7 bases and J dropped 0 bases, with 14 bases sitting between them. CDR3 sequence reads: CASNMLSPSTDTQYF. In DNA, the CDR3 is TGTGCCAGCAATATGCTGTCCCCTAGCACAGATACGCAGTATTTT.

This chain links TRBV6-5 with TRBJ2-5, with D unclear. Trimming left V 9 bases short and J 4 bases short, with 18 bases between. CDR3 length equals 14 residues. The germline CDR1 and CDR2 sequences are MNHEY and SVGAGI. CDR3 protein: CASRVTSVGETQYF. As DNA, the CDR3 is TGTGCCAGTAGGGTGACATCGGTAGGAGAGACCCAGTACTTC.

This clone appeared a single time. The V gene is TRBV7-3, the J gene TRBJ1-1, with D maybe TRBD1 (6 bases). This CDR3 contains 13 residues. Germline-derived CDR1 and CDR2 are SGHTA and FQGTGA. Trimming shortened V by 5 bases and J by 1 base, and 8 bases separated the two germline ends. The CDR3, as DNA: TGTGCCAGCAGCCCAGGGGCGAACACTGAAGCTTTCTTT. This gives the protein CASSPGANTEAFF.

V is TRBV5-8 and J is TRBJ1-4; D is unresolved. The CDR3 loop spans 15 amino acids. Germline CDR1 and CDR2: SGHTS and YDEGEE. V lost 3 bases and J 7 bases, leaving 16 bases between the germline ends. The CDR3 coding sequence is TGTGCCAGCAGCTCGGAAACGCGTGAGGGTGAAAAACTGTTTTTT. Protein sequence: CASSSETREGEKLFF.

The chain carries TRBV12-3 or TRBV12-4 and TRBJ1-5; no firm D call. V was pared by 4 bases and J by 1 base, with 5 bases between. The CDR3 has 13 amino acids. The CDR3: CASSWASNQPQHF. The CDR3 DNA reads TGTGCCAGCAGTTGGGCCAGCAATCAGCCCCAGCATTTT.

The V and J genes are TRBV7-2 and TRBJ2-3, with TRBD2 matching 14 bases. CDR1 is SGHTA and CDR2 is FQGNSA in the germline V gene. The CDR3 loop spans 15 amino acids. Trimming removed 4 bases from V and 10 bases from J; junction bases left unmatched: 7. CDR3 amino acids: CASSSPGTSGGAQYF. CDR3 in DNA: TGTGCCAGCAGCTCACCGGGGACTAGCGGGGGCGCGCAGTATTTT. The whole variable domain, filled in from reference TRBV7-2 and TRBJ2-3, reads GAGVSQSPSNKVTEKGKDVELRCDPISGHTALYWYRQSLGQGLEFLIYFQGNSAPDKSGLPSDRFSAERTGGSVSTLTIQRTQQEDSAVYLCASSSPGTSGGAQYFGPGTRLTVL.

The chain employs TRBV9 and TRBJ2-5, with 7 bases lining up with TRBD1. This CDR3 comprises 17 residues. Unmatched junction bases numbered 10, after V lost 0 bases and J lost 2 bases. Per the germline V gene, CDR1 is SGDLS and CDR2 is YYNGEE. The CDR3 DNA reads TGTGCCAGCAGCGTAGGGACCGGACAGGCTATACAAGAGACCCAGTACTTC. Encoded protein: CASSVGTGQAIQETQYF. The full variable domain, with the rest looked up from reference TRBV9 and TRBJ2-5, is DSGVTQTPKHLITATGQRVTLRCSPRSGDLSVYWYQQSLDQGLQFLIQYYNGEERAKGNILERFSAQQFPDLHSELNLSSLELGDSALYFCASSVGTGQAIQETQYFGPGTRLLVL.

The chain carries TRBV5-1 and TRBJ1-1; possible D gene TRBD1, 5 bases. Germline assignment: CDR1 SGHRS and CDR2 YFSETQ. Trimming shortened V by 0 bases and J by 8 bases, and 11 bases separated the two germline ends. The CDR3 is 13 amino acids. CDR3 loop: CASSLAGGKEAFF. The CDR3 coding sequence is TGCGCCAGCAGCTTGGCCGGGGGGAAAGAAGCTTTCTTT.

The V gene is TRBV7-2, the J gene TRBJ2-5; D unclear. The germline V gene encodes CDR1 SGHTA and CDR2 FQGNSA. The CDR3 consists of 13 residues. V was trimmed by 1 base and J by 7 bases, leaving 10 bases between them. The DNA for the CDR3 is TGTGCCAGCAGCTTAGGGACCTCCGGGACCCAGTACTTC. Translated, it gives CASSLGTSGTQYF.

V usage is TRBV4-3 and J usage is TRBJ2-1; D uncertain. Germline V lookup: CDR1 LGHNA, CDR2 YSLEER. The CDR3 spans 15 residues. Deletions cut 2 bases from V and 9 bases from J, with 17 bases between. The CDR3 region is CASSQMGSLDGEQFF. The CDR3 DNA reads as TGCGCCAGCAGCCAAATGGGGTCGCTAGATGGTGAGCAGTTCTTC.

The CDR3 sequence: CASSHPGQTDTQYF. Here the CDR3 DNA reads TGTGCCAGCAGCCACCCGGGACAGACAGATACGCAGTATTTT. V is TRBV14 and J is TRBJ2-3, with 7 positions matching TRBD1. Germline trimming cut 3 bases from V and 3 bases from J; bases unmatched to any gene: 3. Per germline, CDR1 SGHDN and CDR2 FVKESK. The length of the CDR3 is 14 residues.

The chain combines TRBV2 with TRBJ2-5; D gene unclear. The CDR3 runs to 13 residues. From germline, CDR1 is SNHLY and CDR2 FYNNEI. V gave up 5 bases and J gave up 4 bases, with 11 bases separating them. The chain's CDR3 is CASSTWAPETQYF. In nucleotides, the CDR3 is TGTGCCAGCAGTACATGGGCCCCAGAGACCCAGTACTTC.

The V gene is TRBV30, the J gene TRBJ1-5; TRBD1 matches at 8 bases. The germline CDR1 and CDR2 sequences are GTSNPN and SVGIG (reference sequence). Germline trimming cut 3 bases from V and 3 bases from J; bases unmatched to any gene: 7. CDR3 size: 15 residues. CDR3 coding DNA: TGTGCCTGGAGCTCCCAGGGGGCTTACAATCAGCCCCAGCATTTT. Its protein is CAWSSQGAYNQPQHF.

The chain has TRBV6-4 and TRBJ1-3; D not certain. This CDR3 has 19 amino acids. Germline CDR1 MRHNA, CDR2 SNTAGT. V gave up 0 bases and J gave up 2 bases, with 20 bases separating them. The CDR3 region is CASSDSREERAFTGNTIYF. CDR3 nucleotides: TGTGCCAGCAGTGACTCTCGGGAGGAGAGGGCCTTTACTGGAAACACCATATATTTT.

This clone was seen a handful of times. The genes are TRBV2 and TRBJ1-1, with 8 positions matching TRBD1. CDR1 and CDR2 (germline): SNHLY, FYNNEI. The CDR3 length is 14 residues. Trimming cost V 6 bases and J 3 bases; bases outside gene matches: 6. Here the CDR3 reads CASSPDRVYTEAFF. The CDR3 nucleotides are TGTGCCAGCAGCCCGGACAGGGTGTACACTGAAGCTTTCTTT. The entire variable domain, with the rest obtained from reference TRBV2 and TRBJ1-1, is as follows: EPEVTQTPSHQVTQMGQEVILRCVPISNHLYFYWYRQILGQKVEFLVSFYNNEISEKSEIFDDQFSVERPDGSNFTLKIRSTKLEDSAMYFCASSPDRVYTEAFFGQGTRLTVV.

The rearrangement uses TRBV9 and TRBJ1-1; 11 nucleotides line up with TRBD1. The CDR3 has 16 amino acids. V was pared by 3 bases and J by 7 bases, with 11 bases of the junction left unmatched. In germline, CDR1 is SGDLS, CDR2 YYNGEE. The CDR3: CASSAQARDRGDEAFF. The CDR3 coding sequence is TGTGCCAGCAGCGCCCAGGCCCGGGACAGGGGGGATGAAGCTTTCTTT. The whole variable domain, remainder taken from reference TRBV9 and TRBJ1-1, is DSGVTQTPKHLITATGQRVTLRCSPRSGDLSVYWYQQSLDQGLQFLIQYYNGEERAKGNILERFSAQQFPDLHSELNLSSLELGDSALYFCASSAQARDRGDEAFFGQGTRLTVV.

This clone occurred a few times. The chain employs TRBV7-9 and TRBJ2-3; TRBD2 agrees at 8 bases. The CDR3 sequence is 14 residues long. Germline-derived CDR1 and CDR2 are SEHNR and FQNEAQ (reference sequence). The junction had 3 bases not matched to a gene; V was cut back by 5 bases and J by 2 bases. CDR3: CASSRTSPTDTQYF. Written as DNA, the CDR3 is TGTGCCAGCAGCCGGACTAGCCCCACAGATACGCAGTATTTT.

This clone has just one count. The rearrangement links TRBV19 to TRBJ1-1; D is uncertain. This CDR3 has 16 amino acids. Per germline, CDR1 LNHDA and CDR2 SQIVND (reference sequence). V lost 4 bases to trimming and J lost 0 bases, with 15 bases between them. The CDR3: CASSTFLTVVNTEAFF. In DNA, the CDR3 is TGTGCCAGTAGTACCTTTCTGACTGTGGTGAACACTGAAGCTTTCTTT.

This clone occurred a few times. The chain has TRBV19 and TRBJ2-2, with TRBD2 as a possible D gene (6 bases). CDR3 size: 13 residues. V was cut by 8 bases and J by 5 bases, with 12 bases left in between. Germline CDR1 is LNHDA and CDR2 is SQIVND (reference sequence). CDR3 coding DNA: TGTGCCAGTGGTTCTAGCGCGACCGGGGAGCTGTTTTTT. Protein sequence: CASGSSATGELFF.

The chain carries TRBV5-1 and TRBJ1-6; weak D call: TRBD1 (6 bases). This CDR3 has 14 residues. The V gene's germline CDR1 is SGHRS and CDR2 YFSETQ. Trimming took 3 bases from V and 9 from J, leaving 13 bases between them. CDR3 sequence: CASSSHRVGSPLHF. CDR3 DNA sequence: TGCGCCAGCAGCTCCCACAGGGTGGGTTCACCCCTCCACTTT.

The chain is built from TRBV7-9 and TRBJ1-1; D unresolved. Between the trimmed V and J ends, which lost 1 base and 8 bases, there was a span of 8 bases. Germline V gene lookup returns CDR1 SEHNR and CDR2 FQNEAQ (reference sequence). There are 12 residues in the CDR3. CDR3: CASSLEGPEAFF. The DNA for the CDR3 is TGTGCCAGCAGCTTAGAAGGACCAGAAGCTTTCTTT.